The present TCR beta chain was sequenced within a study of shared clonotypes between healthy human individuals. All donors were healthy HIV-negative adults lacking recent acute infections or vaccinations. Notes on the study in general: Lower generation probabilities were found for non-shared clonotypes than for those shared by all four donors. The genetic and exposure-history diversity represented was limited by few donors. The study sampled only blood, and tissue repertoires likely differ.

Profiling relied on immunoSEQ multiplex PCR, and the TCRdb table lists in-frame clones only, not all of them. The sample consists of 2.5 million or so clones, roughly nine tenths of them appearing once. Germline CDR1 and CDR2: SGHNT and YYREEE (reference sequence). V was clipped by 3 bases and J by 5 bases, with 14 bases between them. This CDR3 is 15 amino acids long. Comment on this clone: Its antigen is unknown. Other DNA variants within this sample encode the same CDR3.

Sample: naive CD4+ T cells sorted from blood. Subset in this sample: CD45RA+ positively selected. V and J are TRBV5-4 and TRBJ2-2, with D tentatively TRBD1 (6 bases). This TCR was sampled from a man aged 18 to 29 in good health. The CDR3: CASSSRTGNTGELFF. As DNA, the CDR3 is TGTGCCAGCAGCTCCCGCACAGGGAATACCGGGGAGCTGTTTTTT.